This T cell receptor beta chain was captured by sequencing in a study of T-cell reconstitution after alpha-beta-depleted transplantation in children (dated by TCRdb to between 2015 and 2016). Some background on the complete study: T-cell immune reconstitution after TCRalphabeta/CD19-depleted allogeneic hematopoietic cell transplantation in children was quantitatively tracked in the study by means of TCR repertoire profiling. Summary of the overall study and its limitations: The frequencies of hyperexpanded clones fell over the following months, and after one year, T-cell counts and TCRbeta diversity were mostly attributed to newly produced T cells. Apparently early alphabetaT-cell count recovery about two months after transplant reportedly relied on only several hundred rapidly expanded clones derived from non-depleted graft cells. In some patients, high TCRbeta diversity at day 60 was attributed to recipient T cells and intrathymic progenitors that had survived conditioning.

Reading from cysteine to phenylalanine, the CDR3 counts 15 amino acids. The CDR3 DNA has 45 bases and is translated from base 1. The CDR1 and CDR2 encoded by the germline V gene (reference sequence) are MNHEY and SMNVEV. Trimming takes 6 bases off V and 2 bases off J; junction bases not matched to a gene: 9. This clonotype was seen a few times. Its binding antigen is unknown. No base quality values were provided; no much bigger clone lies one nucleotide off. The library was obtained by PCR. Data came from an Illumina HiSeq 2500. Molecular barcoding was employed in the preparation of TCR libraries, with unique molecular identifiers being used to normalize TCRbeta repertoire quantification. TCRdb trimmed the raw reads at Q25, called clones with MiXCR and kept productive beta chains. Rows with one shared CDR3 protein collapse into an entry with the most common genes and DNA. The sample yields 480,000 or so distinct CDR3 sequences; about 11% were counted once. Around 2% of the sample rests with the top ten.

What this sample's treatment or condition label stands for: allogeneic hematopoietic cell transplantation with graft depleted of TCRalphabeta T cells and CD19 B cells. The transplant recipients were children given TCRalphabeta/CD19-depleted allogeneic hematopoietic cell grafts. The clonotype was recovered from a child aged 2-15 years with inherited bone marrow failure, due to receive a stem cell transplant. The rearrangement combines TRBV27 with TRBJ2-7; 8 of the junction bases match TRBD2. Material: PBMCs, obtained before TCRalphabeta/CD19-depleted stem cell transplant. In nucleotides, the sequence is TGTGCCAGCAGCCCCGCCGGGACTAGTCCCTACGAGCAGTACTTC. Its coded protein is CASSPAGTSPYEQYF.